This T cell receptor (beta chain) stems from a study of T cell responses to AZD1222 COVID-19 vaccine. Turning to the study itself: Second-dose schedules of about 4 or about 12 weeks were combined.

Repertoires were generated with immunoSEQ multiplex PCR, while TCRdb's copy carries only in-frame clones and drops some. The sample holds some 120,000 clones; 75% to 90% are singletons and the top ten take approximately 8.8%. With respect to this clone: Its specificity is unknown.

The CDR3 runs to 14 residues. Germline-derived CDR1 and CDR2 are LNHDA and SQIVND (reference sequence). With 8 bases removed from V and 9 bases from J, the gap between germline ends came to 20 bases. Points from the study as a whole: When two AZD1222 doses had been given, Spike-specific TCR breadth and depth rose. Reportedly, close to half of spike-specific TCRs are directed against unmutated variant regions. Distributed over spike, vaccine-associated CD4 TCRs predominated at 160-218 and 743-854.

The chain carries TRBV19 and TRBJ1-5, with D tentatively TRBD1 (5 bases). The clonotype originates from an adult in good health. Source: peripheral blood, taken on day 0 of AZD1222 vaccination. CDR3 protein: CASAEYEGRRPQHF. The CDR3 bases are TGTGCCAGTGCCGAGTATGAGGGGCGAAGGCCCCAGCATTTT.